This T cell receptor (beta chain) was sequenced in a study of early T cells in non-severe SARS-CoV-2 infection. CDR1 is SGHVS, CDR2 FQNEAQ, per germline. V shed 1 base and J shed 2 bases, with 18 bases lying between them. The CDR3 loop spans 17 amino acids. This clonotype was counted between two and nine times. Each cDNA molecule carried a unique molecular identifier. In TCRdb, the 5' RACE reads were re-called with MiXCR into one record per CDR3 protein. The sample lists about 61,000 distinct CDR3 sequences; 9.5% to 14% were seen once. The J gene is TRBJ2-7, the V gene TRBV7-8; weak D call: TRBD2 (5 bases). The sample taken for sequencing was whole blood. The clonotype was recovered from an adult who was a healthcare worker with PCR-confirmed SARS-CoV-2 infection or an uninfected control (not recorded which). CDR3 bases: TGTGCCAGCAGCTTAGAGAGCGCGGCTAGCTACCCCTACGAGCAGTACTTC. Translating it yields CASSLESAASYPYEQYF.